This T cell receptor (beta chain) was captured by sequencing in a study of cytomegalovirus exposure and HLA in healthy donors. Study summary: In a later analysis, it was reported that the roughly 120 validation repertoires had been produced on the same platform as the roughly 700 repertoires belonging to the first cohort.

Trimming stripped 5 bases from V and 4 bases from J, with 18 bases between. Germline CDR1 is MDHEN and CDR2 is SYDVKM. This CDR3 spans 16 amino acids. The data were produced by immunoSEQ multiplex PCR, yet TCRdb's version contains in-frame clones alone and is incomplete. The sample shows 200,000 or so clones, 88% of them seen only once. Study observations and caveats: Most TCR sequences were seen very rarely across donors, but some public TCRs occurred in many.

Comment on this clone: Its antigen is not identified.

Donors came from a validation cohort of approximately 110 subjects, distinct from the first 666-subject cohort. Sequenced material: PBMCs. This sequence joins TRBV28 and TRBJ1-3, with a possible D match to TRBD1 (6 bases). The clonotype was recovered from a woman in her late teens or twenties in good health and CMV-seronegative. The CDR3, as DNA: TGTGCCAGCAGTCCCGACCTCAGGGGAGTAGGAAACACCATATATTTT. It specifies CASSPDLRGVGNTIYF.